This T cell receptor beta chain was sequenced for a study of regulatory T cells in long-lasting Graves disease. General study points: Accuracy might have suffered from few samples.

Arm-PCR with iRepertoire HTBI primers amplified the CDR3 regions for these TCR beta libraries. Via MiXCR, TCRdb re-called the multiplex PCR reads, giving one row per CDR3 protein. This table has approximately 270,000 distinct CDR3 sequences, 15% to 20% appearing once. The V gene's germline CDR1 is DFQATT and CDR2 SNEGSKA (reference sequence). This CDR3 has 13 residues. Trimming pared 6 bases from V and 2 bases from J, leaving 13 bases between. Time point here: newly diagnosed GD, antithyroid drugs for less than 3 months. RNA isolated from PBMCs was used to make the TCR library. Patients came through an endocrinology department, and that department was in Xi'an, China. This clonotype was seen at least ten times. Its antigen is still unknown. The same specimen was also included in a second study, on T cells in Graves' hyperthyroidism and ophthalmopathy. From that second work: An initial round of RT-PCR targeting the TCR CDR3 relied on the HTBI primer set. For ophthalmopathy, model prediction preceded onset by a median about 6.4 months.

The TCR sequence derives from a woman aged 25 to 39 with Graves disease. Sequences were derived from peripheral blood mononuclear cells (PBMCs), sampled at new diagnosis, from a patient treated with antithyroid drugs. V and J are TRBV20-1 and TRBJ1-1; D call uncertain. The CDR3 coding sequence is TGCAGTGCGCGCCAGAATATTAACACTGAAGCTTTCTTT. This gives the protein CSARQNINTEAFF.